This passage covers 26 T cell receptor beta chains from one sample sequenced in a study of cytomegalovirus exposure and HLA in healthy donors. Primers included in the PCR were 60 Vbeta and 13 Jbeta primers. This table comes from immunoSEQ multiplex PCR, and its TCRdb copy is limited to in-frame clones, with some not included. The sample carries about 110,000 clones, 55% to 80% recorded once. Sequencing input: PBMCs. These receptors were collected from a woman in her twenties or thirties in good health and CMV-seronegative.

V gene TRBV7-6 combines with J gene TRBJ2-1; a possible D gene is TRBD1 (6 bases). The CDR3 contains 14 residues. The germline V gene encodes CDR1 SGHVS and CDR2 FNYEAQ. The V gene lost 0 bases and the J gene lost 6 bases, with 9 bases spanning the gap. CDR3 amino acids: CASSLAVGGNEQFF. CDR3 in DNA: TGTGCCAGCAGCTTAGCGGTAGGGGGCAATGAGCAGTTCTTC. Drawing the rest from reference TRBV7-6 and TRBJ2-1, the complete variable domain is GAGVSQSPRYKVTKRGQDVALRCDPISGHVSLYWYRQALGQGPEFLTYFNYEAQQDKSGLPNDRFSAERPEGSISTLTIQRTEQRDSAMYRCASSLAVGGNEQFFGPGTRLTVL.

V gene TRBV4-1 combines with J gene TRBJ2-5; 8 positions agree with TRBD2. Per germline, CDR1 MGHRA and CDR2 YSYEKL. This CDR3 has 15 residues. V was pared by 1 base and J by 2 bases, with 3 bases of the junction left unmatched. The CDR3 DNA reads TGCGCCAGCAGCCAAGTACTAGCGGTACAAGAGACCCAGTACTTC. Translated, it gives CASSQVLAVQETQYF.

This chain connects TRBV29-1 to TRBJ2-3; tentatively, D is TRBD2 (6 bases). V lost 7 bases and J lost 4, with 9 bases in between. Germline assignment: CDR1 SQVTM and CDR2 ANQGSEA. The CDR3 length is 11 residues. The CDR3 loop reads CSAGTPDTQYF. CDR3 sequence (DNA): TGCAGCGCCGGGACTCCAGATACGCAGTATTTT.

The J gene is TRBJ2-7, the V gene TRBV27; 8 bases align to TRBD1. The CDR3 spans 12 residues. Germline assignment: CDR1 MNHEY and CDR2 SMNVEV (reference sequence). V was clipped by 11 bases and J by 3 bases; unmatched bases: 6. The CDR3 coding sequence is TGTGCCGTTCAGGGGGCTGTCTACGAGCAGTACTTC. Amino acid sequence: CAVQGAVYEQYF.

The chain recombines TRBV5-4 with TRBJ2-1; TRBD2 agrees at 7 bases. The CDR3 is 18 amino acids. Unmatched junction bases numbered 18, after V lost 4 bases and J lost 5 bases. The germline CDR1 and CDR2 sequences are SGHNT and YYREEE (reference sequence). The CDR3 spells CASSHQSLLAALNNEQFF. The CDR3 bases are TGTGCCAGCAGCCATCAATCCCTTCTAGCGGCCTTGAACAATGAGCAGTTCTTC.

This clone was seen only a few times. DNA for the CDR3: TGTGCCAGCAGTGACTCGACAGAGAACACCGGGGAGCTGTTTTTT. Translated: CASSDSTENTGELFF. This chain connects TRBV25-1 to TRBJ2-2; D is perhaps TRBD1 (5 bases). The CDR3 is 15 amino acids. With 3 bases removed from V and 1 base from J, the gap between germline ends came to 9 bases. Looked up from germline, CDR1 is MGHDK and CDR2 is SYGVNS.

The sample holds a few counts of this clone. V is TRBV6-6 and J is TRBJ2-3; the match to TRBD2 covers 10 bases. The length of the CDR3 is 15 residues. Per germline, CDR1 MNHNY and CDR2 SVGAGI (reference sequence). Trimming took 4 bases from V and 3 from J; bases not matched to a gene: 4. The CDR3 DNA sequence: TGTGCCAGCAGTTTTAGCGGGAGGAGAACAGATACGCAGTATTTT. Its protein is CASSFSGRRTDTQYF.

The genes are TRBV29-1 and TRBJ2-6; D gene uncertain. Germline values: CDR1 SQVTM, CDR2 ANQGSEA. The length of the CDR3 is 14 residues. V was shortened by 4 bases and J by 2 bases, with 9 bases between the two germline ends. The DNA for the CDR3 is TGCAGCGTTGCTCTCGGAGCTGGGGCCAACGTCCTGACTTTC. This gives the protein CSVALGAGANVLTF.

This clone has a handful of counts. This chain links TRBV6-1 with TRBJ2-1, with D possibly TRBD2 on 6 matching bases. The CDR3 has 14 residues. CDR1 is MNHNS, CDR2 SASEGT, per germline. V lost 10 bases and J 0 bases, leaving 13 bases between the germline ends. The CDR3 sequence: CAIPGLSSYNEQFF. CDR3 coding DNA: TGTGCCATTCCGGGACTTAGCTCCTACAATGAGCAGTTCTTC.

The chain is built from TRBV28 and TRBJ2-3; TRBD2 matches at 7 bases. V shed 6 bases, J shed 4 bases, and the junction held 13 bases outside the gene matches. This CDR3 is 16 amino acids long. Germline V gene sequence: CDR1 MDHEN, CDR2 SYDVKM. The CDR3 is CASRQFGGRVADTQYF. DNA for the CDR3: TGTGCCAGCAGACAATTCGGGGGGAGGGTAGCAGATACGCAGTATTTT. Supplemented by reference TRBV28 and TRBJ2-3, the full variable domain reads DVKVTQSSRYLVKRTGEKVFLECVQDMDHENMFWYRQDPGLGLRLIYFSYDVKMKEKGDIPEGYSVSREKKERFSLILESASTNQTSMYLCASRQFGGRVADTQYFGPGTRLTVL.

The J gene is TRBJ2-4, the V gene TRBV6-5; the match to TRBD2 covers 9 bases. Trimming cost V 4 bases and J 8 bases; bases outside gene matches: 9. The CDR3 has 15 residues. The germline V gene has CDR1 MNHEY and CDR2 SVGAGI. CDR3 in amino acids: CASSSIASGIDIQYF. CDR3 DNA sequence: TGTGCCAGCAGTTCAATTGCTAGCGGGATCGACATTCAGTACTTC.

CDR3: CASSVGASGRGQETQYF. The CDR3 coding sequence is TGTGCCAGCAGCGTAGGAGCTAGCGGGAGGGGTCAAGAGACCCAGTACTTC. The rearrangement joins TRBV9 to TRBJ2-5; TRBD2 aligns across 12 bases. Germline assignment: CDR1 SGDLS and CDR2 YYNGEE. This CDR3 comprises 17 residues. The V segment lost 0 bases and the J segment 2 bases; nucleotides outside the gene matches: 5. Full variable domain (rest looked up from reference TRBV9 and TRBJ2-5): DSGVTQTPKHLITATGQRVTLRCSPRSGDLSVYWYQQSLDQGLQFLIQYYNGEERAKGNILERFSAQQFPDLHSELNLSSLELGDSALYFCASSVGASGRGQETQYFGPGTRLLVL.

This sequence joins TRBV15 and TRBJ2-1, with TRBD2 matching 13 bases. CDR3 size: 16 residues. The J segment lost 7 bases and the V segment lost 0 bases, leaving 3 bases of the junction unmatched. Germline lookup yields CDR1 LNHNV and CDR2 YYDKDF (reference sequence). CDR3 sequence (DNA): TGTGCCACCAGCAGAGAACTAGCGGGAGGGGCTAATGAGCAGTTCTTC. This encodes CATSRELAGGANEQFF.

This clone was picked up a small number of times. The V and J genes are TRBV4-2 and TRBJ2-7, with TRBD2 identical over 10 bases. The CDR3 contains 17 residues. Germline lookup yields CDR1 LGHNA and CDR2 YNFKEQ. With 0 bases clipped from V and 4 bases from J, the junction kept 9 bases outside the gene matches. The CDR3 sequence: CASSQEWSLAGKYEQYF. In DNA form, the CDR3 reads TGTGCCAGCAGCCAAGAATGGTCACTAGCGGGGAAGTACGAGCAGTACTTC.

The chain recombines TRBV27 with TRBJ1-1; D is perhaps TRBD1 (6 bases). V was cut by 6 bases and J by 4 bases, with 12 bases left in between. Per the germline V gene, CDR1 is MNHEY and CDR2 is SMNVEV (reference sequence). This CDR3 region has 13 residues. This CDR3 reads CASRIIQGTEAFF. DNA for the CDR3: TGTGCCAGCAGAATAATACAGGGCACTGAAGCTTTCTTT.

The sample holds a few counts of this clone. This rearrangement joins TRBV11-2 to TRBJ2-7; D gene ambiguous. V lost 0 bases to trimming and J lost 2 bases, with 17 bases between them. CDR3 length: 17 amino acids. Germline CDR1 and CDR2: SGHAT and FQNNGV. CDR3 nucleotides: TGTGCCAGCAGCTTAGATGGAGCGAACTTCGAACCCTACGAGCAGTACTTC. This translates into CASSLDGANFEPYEQYF.

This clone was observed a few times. The CDR3 here is CAWSVEGAGSPLHF. In DNA form, the CDR3 reads TGTGCCTGGAGCGTGGAGGGGGCTGGTTCACCCCTCCACTTT. The chain employs TRBV30 and TRBJ1-6, with 7 bases matching TRBD1. With 3 bases clipped from V and 9 bases from J, the junction kept 8 bases outside the gene matches. Germline assignment: CDR1 GTSNPN and CDR2 SVGIG (reference sequence). The CDR3 consists of 14 residues.

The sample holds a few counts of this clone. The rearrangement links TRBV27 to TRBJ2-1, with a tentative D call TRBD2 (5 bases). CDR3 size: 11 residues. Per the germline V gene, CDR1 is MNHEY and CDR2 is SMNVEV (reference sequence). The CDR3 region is CPWRSYNEQFF. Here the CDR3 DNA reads TGTCCATGGAGGTCCTACAATGAGCAGTTCTTC.

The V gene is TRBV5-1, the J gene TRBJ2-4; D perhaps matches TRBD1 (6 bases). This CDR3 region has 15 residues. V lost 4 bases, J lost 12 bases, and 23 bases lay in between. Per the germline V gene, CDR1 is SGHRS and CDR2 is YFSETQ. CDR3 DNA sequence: TGCGCCAGCAGCGCCGGGACACCGGGCTTAGGGGGTCAGTACTTC. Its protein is CASSAGTPGLGGQYF.

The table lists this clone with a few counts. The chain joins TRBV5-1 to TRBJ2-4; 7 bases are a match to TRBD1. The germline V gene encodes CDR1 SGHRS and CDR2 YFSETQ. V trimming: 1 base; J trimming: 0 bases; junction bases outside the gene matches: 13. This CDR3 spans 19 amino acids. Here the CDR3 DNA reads TGCGCCAGCAGCTTGAACCCCGGGACAGCAACACTAGCCAAAAACATTCAGTACTTC. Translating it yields CASSLNPGTATLAKNIQYF.

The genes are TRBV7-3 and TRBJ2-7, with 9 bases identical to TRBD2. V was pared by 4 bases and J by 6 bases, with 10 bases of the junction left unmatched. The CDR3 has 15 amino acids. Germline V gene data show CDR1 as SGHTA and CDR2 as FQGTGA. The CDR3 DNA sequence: TGTGCCAGCAGCTACGTAGCGGGAGTTATCGTCGAGCAGTACTTC. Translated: CASSYVAGVIVEQYF.

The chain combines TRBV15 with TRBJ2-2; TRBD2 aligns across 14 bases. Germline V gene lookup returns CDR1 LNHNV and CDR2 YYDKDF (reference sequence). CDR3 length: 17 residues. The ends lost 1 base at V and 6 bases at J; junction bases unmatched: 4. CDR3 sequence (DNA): TGTGCCACCAGCAGAGTTCCGGGACTAGCGGGAGCCGGGGAGCTGTTTTTT. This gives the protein CATSRVPGLAGAGELFF.

CDR3 amino acids: CASSLNAFSSYNEQFF. The CDR3 bases are TGTGCCAGCAGCTTGAACGCTTTCAGCTCCTACAATGAGCAGTTCTTC. This chain connects TRBV7-3 to TRBJ2-1; no firm D call. The CDR3 consists of 16 residues. Germline CDR1 and CDR2: SGHTA and FQGTGA. With 3 bases removed from V and 0 bases from J, the gap between germline ends came to 12 bases. The complete variable domain, with remaining parts taken from reference TRBV7-3 and TRBJ2-1, reads GAGVSQTPSNKVTEKGKYVELRCDPISGHTALYWYRQSLGQGPEFLIYFQGTGAADDSGLPNDRFFAVRPEGSVSTLKIQRTERGDSAVYLCASSLNAFSSYNEQFFGPGTRLTVL.

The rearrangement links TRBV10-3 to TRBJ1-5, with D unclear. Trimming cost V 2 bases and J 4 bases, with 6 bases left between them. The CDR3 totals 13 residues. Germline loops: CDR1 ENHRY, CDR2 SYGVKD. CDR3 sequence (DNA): TGTGCCATCAGTGAGGGGGAGAATCAGCCCCAGCATTTT. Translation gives CAISEGENQPQHF.

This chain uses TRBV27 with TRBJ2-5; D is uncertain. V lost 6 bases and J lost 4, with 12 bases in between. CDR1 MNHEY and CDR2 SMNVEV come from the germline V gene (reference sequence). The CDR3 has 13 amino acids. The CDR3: CASSWRGRETQYF. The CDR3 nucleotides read TGTGCCAGCAGCTGGCGTGGGCGAGAGACCCAGTACTTC.

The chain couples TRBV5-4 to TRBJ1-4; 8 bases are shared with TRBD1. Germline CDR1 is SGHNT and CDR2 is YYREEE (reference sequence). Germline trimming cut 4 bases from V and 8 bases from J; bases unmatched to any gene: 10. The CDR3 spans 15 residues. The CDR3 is CASSGSTGEGEKLFF. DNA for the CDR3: TGTGCCAGCAGCGGATCGACAGGGGAAGGAGAAAAACTGTTTTTT. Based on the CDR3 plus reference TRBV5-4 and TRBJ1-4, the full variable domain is ETGVTQSPTHLIKTRGQQVTLRCSSQSGHNTVSWYQQALGQGPQFIFQYYREEENGRGNFPPRFSGLQFPNYSSELNVNALELDDSALYLCASSGSTGEGEKLFFGSGTQLSVL.